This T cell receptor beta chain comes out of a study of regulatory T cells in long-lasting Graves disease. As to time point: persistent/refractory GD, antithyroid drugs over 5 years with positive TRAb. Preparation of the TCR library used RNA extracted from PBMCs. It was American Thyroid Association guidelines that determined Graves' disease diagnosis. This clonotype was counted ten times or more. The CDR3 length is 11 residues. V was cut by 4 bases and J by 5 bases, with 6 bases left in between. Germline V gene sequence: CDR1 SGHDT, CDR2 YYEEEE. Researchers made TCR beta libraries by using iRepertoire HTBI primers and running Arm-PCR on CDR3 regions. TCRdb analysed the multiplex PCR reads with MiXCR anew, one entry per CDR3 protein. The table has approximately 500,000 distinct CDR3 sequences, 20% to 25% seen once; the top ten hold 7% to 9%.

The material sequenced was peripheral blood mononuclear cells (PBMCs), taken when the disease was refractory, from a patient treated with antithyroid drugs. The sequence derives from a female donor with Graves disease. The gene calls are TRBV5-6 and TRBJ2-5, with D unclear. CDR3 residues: CASSRQETQYF. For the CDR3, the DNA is TGTGCCAGCAGCCGGCAGGAGACCCAGTACTTC. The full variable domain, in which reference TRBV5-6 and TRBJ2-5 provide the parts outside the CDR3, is DAGVTQSPTHLIKTRGQQVTLRCSPKSGHDTVSWYQQALGQGPQFIFQYYEEEERQRGNFPDRFSGHQFPNYSSELNVNALLLGDSALYLCASSRQETQYFGPGTRLLVL.